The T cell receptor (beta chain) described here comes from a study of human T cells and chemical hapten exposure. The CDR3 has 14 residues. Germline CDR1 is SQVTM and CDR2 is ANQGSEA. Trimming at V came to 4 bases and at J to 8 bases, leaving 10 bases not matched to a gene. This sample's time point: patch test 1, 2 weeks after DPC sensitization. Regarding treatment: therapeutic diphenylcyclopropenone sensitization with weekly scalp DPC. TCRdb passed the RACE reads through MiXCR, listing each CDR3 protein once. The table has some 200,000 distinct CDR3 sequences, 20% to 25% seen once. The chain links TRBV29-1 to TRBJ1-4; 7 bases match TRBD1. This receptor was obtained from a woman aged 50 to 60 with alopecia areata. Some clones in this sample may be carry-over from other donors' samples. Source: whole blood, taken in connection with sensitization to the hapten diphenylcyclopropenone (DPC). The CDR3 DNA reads TGCAGCGTTGTAGGAGAGGGGGCGGGCGAAAAACTGTTTTTT. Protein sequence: CSVVGEGAGEKLFF.